This TCR beta chain was sequenced during a study of blood T cells in healthy people across ages. This clonotype appeared many times. The target antigen is unknown. Then a second PCR, running about 6 to 12 cycles, was carried out with a sample-barcoded 5' primer and a J-beta primer mix. Each CDR3 protein gets one entry after TCRdb re-called the 5' RACE reads with MiXCR. The sample lists around 870,000 distinct CDR3 sequences; under 30% were seen once. All donors came from Russia, were Caucasian and healthy, and spanned ages about 6 to 100. Study-wide results and limits: Considered underestimates were the diversity estimates obtained from one million T cells.

This CDR3 is built from 14 residues. Trimming pared 1 base from V and 4 bases from J, leaving 8 bases between. The V gene is TRBV12-3 or TRBV12-4, the J gene TRBJ1-5; D gene ambiguous. The source of this sequence is a woman aged 80 or older in good health. Sequenced sample: blood. CDR3 in amino acids: CASSLDGENQPQHF. The DNA for the CDR3 is TGTGCCAGCAGTTTAGACGGGGAAAATCAGCCCCAGCATTTT.